This entry features one T cell receptor beta chain sequence. What antigen it recognizes has not been identified. Base qualities are not provided; no much larger clone lies one nucleotide away. The data were taken from a study of early T cells in non-severe SARS-CoV-2 infection (dated by TCRdb to about 2021). Regarding the study in general: Because TCR sequencing was done on bulk RNA from unsorted whole blood, the alpha and beta chains could not be paired.

A case-control design nested within a healthcare worker cohort in London, UK, was used, with weekly nasopharyngeal swab PCR tests and blood sampling performed. Between 23 and 31 March 2020, the week of the UK lockdown, healthcare workers were enrolled and then followed up weekly for as long as 16 weeks. The paper as a whole reports these results and caveats: VDJdb matching was skewed toward anti-spike CD8 responses and likely underestimated virus-specific expansions by missing private and CD4 specificities.

Library method: 5' RACE. TCRdb lists the instrument as NextSeq 500. In the TCR library protocol, unique molecular identifiers were attached to individual cDNA molecules to correct for PCR bias and sequencing error. Sequencing covered both TCR alpha and beta chains, and within each sample the abundances of alpha and beta sequences were tightly co-correlated. Per the authors' processing: V gene, J gene and CDR3 annotation of TCR sequences was performed with Decombinator V4. Expanded TCRs were defined as changing significantly between any two time points under a Poisson model with p below 0.0001. Abundances of TCRs were expressed as counts per million after normalisation to the total number of TCRs sequenced in each sample. MAIT TCRs were defined by TRAV1-2 paired with TRAJ12, TRAJ20 or TRAJ33, and iNKT TCRs by TRAV10 paired with TRAJ18. A search of VDJdb, accessed on 1 November 2021, was run for TCRs annotated to CMV, EBV and SARS-CoV-2, with TCRs annotated for multiple antigens excluded. TCRdb reworked the public reads: Q25 trimming with fastp, MiXCR clone assembly, productive beta chains retained. Under each unique CDR3 protein, matching rows form one entry showing the most common genes and DNA. The authors' filters were not applied to this entry. The sample table holds 55,000 to 70,000 distinct CDR3 sequences, of which 4% to 6% were seen once. 3% to 4% of the sample rests with the top ten.

The germline V gene gives CDR1 as LGHNT and CDR2 as FRNRAP. V is shortened by 6 bases, J by 4 bases, and the region joining them spans 9 bases. The CDR3 spans 12 residues, from the cysteine through the phenylalanine. Solely the CDR3 DNA is kept, with 36 bases framed from the first base. This receptor was identified in an adult who was a healthcare worker with PCR-confirmed SARS-CoV-2 infection or an uninfected control (not recorded which). The donor label of this sample is uncertain. The sample was whole blood, taken at baseline. The chain is made from TRBV12-5 and TRBJ1-2; possibly the D gene is TRBD1, per 6 matching bases. The DNA sequence reads TGTGCTAGTGGACAACAGGGCTATGGCTACACCTTC. Its translation is CASGQQGYGYTF.